This TCR beta chain originates from a study of post-analysis software for immune sequencing data (dated by TCRdb to about 2015). For the study in its entirety: Disease courses on record covered relapsing-remitting, secondary progressive and progressive-relapsing multiple sclerosis, though some patients had no subtype annotation. A subset of samples was prepared in parallel using single-end sample barcoding, then pooled and co-amplified after Illumina adapter ligation. The patient repertoires were compared against around 11 previously published healthy control repertoires obtained from donors aged about 6 to 27 years. The paper's findings and limits, for the study overall: Direct clustering with F measure revealed strong co-clustering of samples prepared in the same batch, which led to a batch-effect correction. Patients showed significantly higher frequencies than controls for about 5 TRBV segments, among them TRBV5-6, TRBV5-1 and TRBV20-1. Normalized Chao1 diversity was significantly lower in multiple sclerosis patients than controls, suggesting substantial peripheral T-cell clonal expansion. The control group was slightly older than the multiple sclerosis patient group.

TCR beta repertoires were profiled from peripheral blood of more than ten young patients with multiple sclerosis to demonstrate the VDJtools post-analysis software. The multiple sclerosis patients were children and adolescents ranging in age from about 6 to 16 years. The library was built by means of PCR. Sequencing took place on an Illumina HiSeq 2500. To reduce PCR and sequencing biases, unique molecular identifiers were built into the TCR beta cDNA libraries. Every 1 to 10 million input T cells yielded approximately 500,000 cDNA molecules, meaning each molecule approximated one T cell. Patient libraries were prepared and sequenced with the same protocol used for the earlier healthy control dataset. Samples belonging to the same batch were prepared together, multiplexed and sequenced on a shared HiSeq lane. Processing in the source paper ran as follows. Raw barcoded reads were processed with MIGEC, and single-read molecular identifier groups were discarded before consensus assembly and CDR3 extraction. VDJtools was used for post-analysis of the clonotype tables, with diversity normalized by down-sampling every dataset to the smallest sample size. Repertoire overlap clustering matched CDR3 amino acid but not nucleotide sequences to correct batch-related cross-sample contamination. The public reads were run again by TCRdb, first through fastp at Q25 and then through MiXCR, and only productive beta chains were kept. Each CDR3 protein gets just one entry, which takes the most common genes and DNA from the rows behind it. The V and J calls, along with clone size, are taken from TCRdb and not from the paper's own processing. Present in this sample are fewer than 900,000 distinct CDR3 sequences, under 60% of which were seen just once. The ten largest account for approximately 5% of the sample.

Of note for this clonotype: Its binding antigen is unknown. Base qualities were left out, and no much larger clone turns up one base away.

The CDR3 contains 11 residues, cysteine and phenylalanine counted. Of all the DNA, just the CDR3 is kept, 33 bases in frame from base 1. CDR1 and CDR2, per the germline V gene, are MDHEN and SYDVKM. Trimming costs V 6 bases and J 11 bases, and their ends lie 12 bases apart. The chain uses TRBV28 and TRBJ2-3, with the D gene not confidently named. Sequencing input: blood. The TCR originated in a girl under 18 with multiple sclerosis. Here the CDR3 is given as CASSVWYEQYF. The DNA sequence reads TGTGCCAGCAGCGTCTGGTACGAGCAGTATTTT. Supplemented by the reference TRBV28 and TRBJ2-3 proteins around the CDR3, the complete variable domain is DVKVTQSSRYLVKRTGEKVFLECVQDMDHENMFWYRQDPGLGLRLIYFSYDVKMKEKGDIPEGYSVSREKKERFSLILESASTNQTSMYLCASSVWYEQYFGPGTRLTVL.